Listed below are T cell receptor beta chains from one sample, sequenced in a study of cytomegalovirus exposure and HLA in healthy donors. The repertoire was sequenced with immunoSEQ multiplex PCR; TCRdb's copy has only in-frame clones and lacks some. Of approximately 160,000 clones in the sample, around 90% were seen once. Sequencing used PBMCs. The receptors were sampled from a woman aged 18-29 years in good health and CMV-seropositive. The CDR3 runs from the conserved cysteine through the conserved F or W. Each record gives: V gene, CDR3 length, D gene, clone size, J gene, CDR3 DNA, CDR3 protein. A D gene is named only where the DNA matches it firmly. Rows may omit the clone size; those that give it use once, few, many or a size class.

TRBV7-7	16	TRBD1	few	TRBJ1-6	TGTGCCAGCAGCTCCAACGTAACAGGGGGGAATTCACCCCTCCACTTT	CASSSNVTGGNSPLHF
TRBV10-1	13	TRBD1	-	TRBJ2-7	TGCGCCAGCAGTCACAGGGGGCTGGACGAGCAGTACTTC	CASSHRGLDEQYF
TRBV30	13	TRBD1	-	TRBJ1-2	TGTGCCTGGGAGGGGGCGTCGGGTCGCGGCTACACCTTC	CAWEGASGRGYTF
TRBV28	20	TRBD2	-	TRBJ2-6	TGTGCCAGCAGTTTACCTGTAACTAGCGGGAGTTTCTCTGGGGCCAACGTCCTGACTTTC	CASSLPVTSGSFSGANVLTF
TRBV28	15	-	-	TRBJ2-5	TGTGCCAGCAGTCCCACGACTAGAGGGAAAGAGACCCAGTACTTC	CASSPTTRGKETQYF
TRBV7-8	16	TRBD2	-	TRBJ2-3	TGTGCCAGCAGCAACGGACTAGAGGATTTGACAGATACGCAGTATTTT	CASSNGLEDLTDTQYF
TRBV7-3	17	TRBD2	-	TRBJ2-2	TGTGCCAGCAGCAAAAGAGGTAGCGGGACAAACACCGGGGAGCTGTTTTTT	CASSKRGSGTNTGELFF
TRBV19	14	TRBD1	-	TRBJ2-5	TGTGCCAGTAGGGACAGGGGCTGGCAAGAGACCCAGTACTTC	CASRDRGWQETQYF
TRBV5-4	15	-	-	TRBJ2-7	TGTGCCAGCAGCTTGGCGCCGACTAGTTTTCGCGAGCAGTACTTC	CASSLAPTSFREQYF
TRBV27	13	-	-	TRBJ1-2	TGTGCCAGCAGTCGGGGGGGGAACTATGGCTACACCTTC	CASSRGGNYGYTF
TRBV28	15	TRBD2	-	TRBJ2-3	TGTGCCAGTGCCCTGCCGGGGGGGGGCCCAGATACGCAGTATTTT	CASALPGGGPDTQYF
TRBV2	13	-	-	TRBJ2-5	TGTGCCACCAGGACGGCGGCGGGGGAGACCCAGTACTTC	CATRTAAGETQYF
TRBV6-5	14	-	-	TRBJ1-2	TGTGCCAGCAGTACGAGGGTCCCGTCTGATGGCTACACCTTC	CASSTRVPSDGYTF
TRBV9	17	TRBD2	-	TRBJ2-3	TGTGCCAGCAGCGTAATTACTAGCGGGGTCCGGACAGATACGCAGTATTTT	CASSVITSGVRTDTQYF
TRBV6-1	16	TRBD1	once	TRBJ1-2	TGTGCCAGCAGTGGCCCTAGACAGGGACCTAACTATGGCTACACCTTC	CASSGPRQGPNYGYTF
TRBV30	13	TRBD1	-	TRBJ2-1	TGTGCCTGGAGTACAGGGGGAGTACGGGAGCAGTTCTTC	CAWSTGGVREQFF
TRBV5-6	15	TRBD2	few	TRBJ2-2	TGTGCCAGCAGCCCCCCGGGACTAGTCACCGGGGAGCTGTTTTTT	CASSPPGLVTGELFF
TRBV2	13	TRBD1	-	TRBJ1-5	TGTGCCAGCAGTGACAGGGGGGATCAGCCCCAGCATTTT	CASSDRGDQPQHF